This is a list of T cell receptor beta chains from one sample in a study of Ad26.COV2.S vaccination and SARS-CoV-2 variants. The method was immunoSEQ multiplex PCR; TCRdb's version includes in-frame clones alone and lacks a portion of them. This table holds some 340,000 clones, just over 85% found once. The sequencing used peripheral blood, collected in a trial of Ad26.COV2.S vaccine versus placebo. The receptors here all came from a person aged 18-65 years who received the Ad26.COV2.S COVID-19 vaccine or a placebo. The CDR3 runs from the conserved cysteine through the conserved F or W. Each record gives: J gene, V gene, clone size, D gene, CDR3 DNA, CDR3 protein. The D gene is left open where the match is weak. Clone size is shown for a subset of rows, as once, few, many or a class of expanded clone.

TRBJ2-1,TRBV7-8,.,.,TGTGCCAGCAGCTTAGTAGGGCCTAGCAATGAGCAGTTCTTC,CASSLVGPSNEQFF
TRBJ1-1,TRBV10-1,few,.,TGCGCCAGCATAGGGTGGGCCGCCAGTAATAGTTTCTTT,CASIGWAASNSFF
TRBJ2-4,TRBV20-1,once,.,TGCAGTGCTTCGAATAAAAACATTCAGTACTTC,CSASNKNIQYF
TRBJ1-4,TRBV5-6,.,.,TGTGCCAGCAGCTTGGGAGGGCTTAATGAAAAACTGTTTTTT,CASSLGGLNEKLFF
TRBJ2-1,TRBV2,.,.,TGTGCCAGCAGTCCAGACCGGGACAATGAGCAGTTCTTC,CASSPDRDNEQFF
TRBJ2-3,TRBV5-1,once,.,TGCGCCAGCAGCTCACCTCTACAGGCCGAAGGCACAGATACGCAGTATTTT,CASSSPLQAEGTDTQYF
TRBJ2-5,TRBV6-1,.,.,TGTGCCAGCAGTGCCTCATTCGTTAGCGGCGCGGAGACCCAGTACTTC,CASSASFVSGAETQYF
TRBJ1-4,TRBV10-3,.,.,TGTGCCATCAAGGGTGAGGGCCCTGAAAAACTGTTTTTT,CAIKGEGPEKLFF
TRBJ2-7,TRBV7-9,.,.,TGTGCCAGCAGCCCCGAGGGTTACGAGCAGTACTTC,CASSPEGYEQYF
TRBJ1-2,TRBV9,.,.,TGTGCCAGCAGCGTAGCTAGGCAGGGAACAAGATATGGCTACACCTTC,CASSVARQGTRYGYTF
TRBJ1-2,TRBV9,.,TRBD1,TGTGCCAGCAGCGTAGCTTCGACAGGGCTCTATGGCTACACCTTC,CASSVASTGLYGYTF
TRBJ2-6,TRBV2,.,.,TGTGCCAGCAGTGTAACCGTGGCTGGGGCCAACGTCCTGACTTTC,CASSVTVAGANVLTF
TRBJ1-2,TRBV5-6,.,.,TGTGCCAGCAGCCCTGGGGGCAGCCCTAACTATGGCTACACCTTC,CASSPGGSPNYGYTF
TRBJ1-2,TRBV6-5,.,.,TGTGCCAGCAGTTACACGACTCTTGATGGCTACACCTTC,CASSYTTLDGYTF
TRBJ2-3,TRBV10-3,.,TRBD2,TGTGCCAGCCAAACTAGCGGGGGATTAGATACGCAGTATTTT,CASQTSGGLDTQYF
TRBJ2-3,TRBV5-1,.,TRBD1,TGCGCCGGACGGACAGGGCAGGACACAGATACGCAGTATTTT,CAGRTGQDTDTQYF
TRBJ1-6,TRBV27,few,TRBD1,TGTGCCAGCAGAAAAAGACAGGGGGCGGGTAATTCACCCCTCCACTTT,CASRKRQGAGNSPLHF
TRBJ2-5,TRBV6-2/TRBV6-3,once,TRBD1,TGTGCCAGCAGTTACGGGGGACAGGGGGCAGAGACCCAGTACTTC,CASSYGGQGAETQYF
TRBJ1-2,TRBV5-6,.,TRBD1,TGTGCCAGCAGCTTATCGGACAGGGGGAGCGGCTACACCTTC,CASSLSDRGSGYTF
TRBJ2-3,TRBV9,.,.,TGTGCCAGCAGCGCTACAGATACGCAGTATTTT,CASSATDTQYF
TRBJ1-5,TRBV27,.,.,TGTGCCAGCACTTGGGAGGGGAGCAATCAGCCCCAGCATTTT,CASTWEGSNQPQHF
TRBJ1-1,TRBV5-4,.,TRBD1,TGTGCCAGCAGCTCGACAGGGGTTAACACTGAAGCTTTCTTT,CASSSTGVNTEAFF
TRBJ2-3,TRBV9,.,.,TGTGCCAGCAGCGTAGTCGCGTCAGGGGTTCGCACAGATACGCAGTATTTT,CASSVVASGVRTDTQYF
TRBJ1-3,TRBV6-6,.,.,TGTGCCAGCAGTTACACCGGCAGCACGTGGGGAAACACCATATATTTT,CASSYTGSTWGNTIYF
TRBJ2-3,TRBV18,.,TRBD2,TGTGCCAGCTCACCAGGCGGGGGGCCGGGAGATACGCAGTATTTT,CASSPGGGPGDTQYF
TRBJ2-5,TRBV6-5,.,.,TGTGCCAGCAGTTACTCGATATACTCCGAGACCCAGTACTTC,CASSYSIYSETQYF
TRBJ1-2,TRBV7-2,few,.,TGTGCCAGCAGCTTAGAGTCGGGGGGTCTTGGCTACACCTTC,CASSLESGGLGYTF
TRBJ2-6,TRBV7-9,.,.,TGTGCCAGCAGCCCCCGAGGGTTAGGGCGGGCCAACGTCCTGACTTTC,CASSPRGLGRANVLTF
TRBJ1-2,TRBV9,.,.,TGTGCCAGCAGCGTGGGATTAGCTAACTATGGCTACACCTTC,CASSVGLANYGYTF